At least ten counts were recorded for the clone carrying this TCR beta chain. Its specificity is unknown. This specimen belongs to a study of tumor-infiltrating lymphocytes in primary liver carcinoma. It was unsorted whole blood that yielded blood RNA, and germline DNA was also extracted. Germline CDR1 SGHVS, CDR2 FQNEAQ. V lost 1 base, J lost 0 bases, and 10 bases lay in between. The CDR3 is 16 amino acids. Constant-region priming of around 500 ng total RNA yielded TCR beta cDNA. It was through three nested multiplex PCR rounds of slightly modified ARM-PCR that TCR beta libraries arose. In the first two PCR rounds, TRBV1-TRBV30 forward primers were paired with a C-beta reverse primer, and each round lasted around 10 cycles. TCRdb re-called the multiplex PCR reads with MiXCR, one entry per CDR3 protein. The profile shows approximately 300,000 distinct CDR3 sequences, roughly 60% of them singletons. Study outcomes and limitations: Against blood, tumors held a significantly higher top-250-clone fraction (p = 0.039).

This chain uses TRBV7-8 with TRBJ2-4; the D gene is possibly TRBD1 (6 bases). The TCR was taken from a man aged 40-49 years with primary liver carcinoma and hepatitis B virus infection. The sample comprised peripheral blood. The CDR3 nucleotides are TGTGCCAGCAGCTTAGATGGGGGCCTAGCCAAAAACATTCAGTACTTC. Translation gives CASSLDGGLAKNIQYF. The full variable domain, rest sourced from reference TRBV7-8 and TRBJ2-4, is GAGVSQSPRYKVAKRGQDVALRCDPISGHVSLFWYQQALGQGPEFLTYFQNEAQLDKSGLPSDRFFAERPEGSVSTLKIQRTQQEDSAVYLCASSLDGGLAKNIQYFGAGTRLSVL.